This is a list of T cell receptor beta chains from one sample in a study of identical twins. One entry per CDR3 protein, called by TCRdb with MiXCR from the 5' RACE reads. The sample lists around 530,000 distinct CDR3 sequences, 13% to 15% occurring once. These data also featured in a second study, about yellow fever vaccine responses in identical twins.

Material for sequencing was CD4+ T cells sorted from blood. These receptors all stem from a woman aged 18-29 years in good health. Each CDR3 is given with its conserved first and last residue. Fields, in order: J gene, clone size, CDR3 length, D gene, V gene, CDR3 DNA, CDR3 protein. A D gene is named only where the DNA matches it firmly. Size is omitted from some rows. Given values are once, few, many or a class for expanded clones.

>TRBJ1-6|few|12|.|TRBV19
TGTGTAGTGGCAGGGCCATTGCCACCCCTCCACTTT
CVVAGPLPPLHF
>TRBJ2-3|few|16|.|TRBV12-3/TRBV12-4
TGTGCCAGCAGACCCACGGGTAGAGGGGAAGGAAATACGCAGTATTTT
CASRPTGRGEGNTQYF
>TRBJ2-5|few|13|.|TRBV7-2
TGTGCCAGCAGCTTCGACCCTCAAGAGACCCAGTACTTC
CASSFDPQETQYF
>TRBJ2-2|.|13|.|TRBV6-1
TGTGCCAGCACCAGGGGAAGCCCTGGGGAGCTGTTTTTT
CASTRGSPGELFF
>TRBJ2-5|.|15|.|TRBV18
TGTGCCAGCTCACCACCGCGAGGACAGCAAGAGACCCAGTACTTC
CASSPPRGQQETQYF
>TRBJ2-7|.|12|.|TRBV12-3/TRBV12-4
TGTGCCAGCAAACCCGCCGTGGGGGAGCAGTACTTC
CASKPAVGEQYF
>TRBJ1-2|many|13|TRBD1|TRBV12-3/TRBV12-4
TGTGCCAGCAGATCGGACAGGAACTATGGCTACACCTTC
CASRSDRNYGYTF
>TRBJ2-1|few|16|.|TRBV4-1
TGCGCCAGCAGCCAAGTTTCCGGGGGCCCTTACAATGAGCAGTTCTTC
CASSQVSGGPYNEQFF
>TRBJ2-1|few|17|TRBD2|TRBV12-3/TRBV12-4
TGTGCCAGCACCCTCTCGGCGGGGGGGCCTTCCTACAATGAGCAGTTCTTC
CASTLSAGGPSYNEQFF
>TRBJ2-7|.|13|.|TRBV5-1
TGCGCCAGCAGCCCTTATGCTAGCTCCGAGCAGTACTTC
CASSPYASSEQYF
>TRBJ1-2|many|14|.|TRBV5-1
TGCGCCAGCAGCTCAGACCCGGGGGGTTCTGGCTACACCTTC
CASSSDPGGSGYTF
>TRBJ1-2|few|14|TRBD1|TRBV12-3/TRBV12-4
TGTGCCAGCAGTTCGGACAGGGCTAACTATGGCTACACCTTC
CASSSDRANYGYTF
>TRBJ2-7|.|15|TRBD1|TRBV7-6
TGTGCCAGCAGCACCCTCTATAGGGGGCACCACGAGCAGTACTTC
CASSTLYRGHHEQYF
>TRBJ2-7|medium-sized|14|.|TRBV29-1
TGCAGCGTTGAAGTCCCGGGACCTACCTACGAGCAGTACTTC
CSVEVPGPTYEQYF
>TRBJ1-2|.|14|.|TRBV15
TGTGCCACCAGCAGAGATAGTCAGCCCTATGGCTACACCTTC
CATSRDSQPYGYTF
>TRBJ2-2|.|16|.|TRBV5-1
TGCGCCAGCAGCAACAGCCGGGGAGTGAACACCGGGGAGCTGTTTTTT
CASSNSRGVNTGELFF
>TRBJ1-6|.|14|.|TRBV28
TGTGCCAGCAGGCCGGGGCAGAAAGAATTCCCCCTCCACTTT
CASRPGQKEFPLHF
>TRBJ1-1|few|14|.|TRBV28
TGTGCCAGCAGTTTATTGTACCCGAACACTGAAGCTTTCTTT
CASSLLYPNTEAFF
>TRBJ2-2|.|15|.|TRBV20-1
TGCAGTGCTAGAGAAGGAACAGCTCACACCGGGGAGCTGTTTTTT
CSAREGTAHTGELFF
>TRBJ1-1|.|14|.|TRBV5-1
TGCGCCAGCACCTCGGCCGGGGGCGGCACTGAAGCTTTCTTT
CASTSAGGGTEAFF
>TRBJ2-1|few|14|TRBD2|TRBV20-1
TGCAGTGCTAGAGATCCAGCGGGGCTCGGTGGGCAGTTCTTC
CSARDPAGLGGQFF
>TRBJ2-1|.|16|TRBD2|TRBV4-2
TGTGCCAGCAGCCAAGATGATATCGGGAGGTTAAATGAGCAGTTCTTC
CASSQDDIGRLNEQFF
>TRBJ2-2|few|13|.|TRBV7-2
TGTGCCAGACCAATGGAAGACACCGGGGAGCTGTTTTTT
CARPMEDTGELFF
>TRBJ2-3|.|12|TRBD1|TRBV7-8
TGTGCCAGCAGCGGCAGGACAGGGGGTTGGTATTTT
CASSGRTGGWYF
>TRBJ2-4|few|14|TRBD2|TRBV5-5
TGTGCCAGCAGCGTGGGACTAGCGGGGTACATTCAGTACTTC
CASSVGLAGYIQYF
>TRBJ1-2|few|15|TRBD1|TRBV6-1
TGTGCCAGCAGCCCAATCGCACAGGGGTTTAATGGCTACACCTTC
CASSPIAQGFNGYTF
>TRBJ2-1|.|14|TRBD2|TRBV14
TGTGCCAGCAGCCAAGCCCGGACTAGCGGGAAGCAGTTCTTC
CASSQARTSGKQFF
>TRBJ1-1|few|14|.|TRBV5-6
TGTGCCAGCAGCTTCTATGGGTTGGACACTGAAGCTTTCTTT
CASSFYGLDTEAFF
>TRBJ1-6|.|17|TRBD1|TRBV10-3
TGTGCCATCAGTGAGTCGGTCGTCTCGAACAGGGGCTCACCCCTCCACTTT
CAISESVVSNRGSPLHF
>TRBJ1-1|many|15|.|TRBV12-3/TRBV12-4
TGTGCCAGCAGTTTTAGTGCGCCTCTGAACACTGAAGCTTTCTTT
CASSFSAPLNTEAFF
>TRBJ1-5|many|15|.|TRBV25-1
TGTGCCAGCAGTGACACAGGGAATGGCAATCAGCCCCAGCATTTT
CASSDTGNGNQPQHF
>TRBJ2-3|many|16|.|TRBV11-2
TGTGCCAGCAGCTTCGCAGCGACCACTAGCACAGATACGCAGTATTTT
CASSFAATTSTDTQYF
>TRBJ2-1|.|11|.|TRBV29-1
TGCAGCGCCAACTCCTACAATGAGCAGTTCTTC
CSANSYNEQFF
>TRBJ2-7|few|17|TRBD1|TRBV28
TGTGCCAGCAGTTCACCGGGAGACAGGGGAGCCTCCTACGAGCAGTACTTC
CASSSPGDRGASYEQYF
>TRBJ2-4|.|15|TRBD1|TRBV6-1
TGTGCCAGCAGCTTCAGGGGGCTAGCCAAAAACATTCAGTACTTC
CASSFRGLAKNIQYF
>TRBJ2-7|.|14|.|TRBV27
TGTGCCATCACCGAAGGGGAGAGGACCTACGAGCAGTACTTC
CAITEGERTYEQYF
>TRBJ1-1|few|13|.|TRBV7-9
TGTGCCAGCAGCTTTGGGTGGAACACTGAAGCTTTCTTT
CASSFGWNTEAFF
>TRBJ2-1|.|15|.|TRBV7-8
TGTGCCAGCAGCTTAGCGGGAGTTGTCTACAATGAGCAGTTCTTC
CASSLAGVVYNEQFF
>TRBJ2-7|few|16|TRBD1|TRBV7-6
TGTGCCAGCAGCTTAGCTTCGACAGGGGGCCCCTACGAGCAGTACTTC
CASSLASTGGPYEQYF
>TRBJ2-7|.|12|.|TRBV6-5
TGTGCCGGCCGAGGAAGCTCCTACGAGCAGTACTTC
CAGRGSSYEQYF
>TRBJ1-1|few|11|.|TRBV19
TGTGCCAGCTGCATTAACACTGAAGCTTTCTTT
CASCINTEAFF
>TRBJ2-2|few|14|.|TRBV24-1
TGTGCCACCGCTCCACGAGGCCTCACCGGGGAGCTGTTTTTT
CATAPRGLTGELFF
>TRBJ2-1|.|18|.|TRBV9
TGTGCCAGCAGCGTGTCTTCGGGCTTTCCCGGAATGTACAATGAGCAGTTCTTC
CASSVSSGFPGMYNEQFF
>TRBJ2-5|.|13|.|TRBV7-2
TGTGCCAGCAGCATACAGGGTGTAGAGACCCAGTACTTC
CASSIQGVETQYF
>TRBJ2-3|few|17|TRBD1|TRBV5-1
TGCGCCAGCAGCCAAAATCCCGGGACAGGGAGCACAGATACGCAGTATTTT
CASSQNPGTGSTDTQYF
>TRBJ2-3|.|15|.|TRBV7-3
TGTGCCAGCAGCTCGCGGGACAGTAGCACAGATACGCAGTATTTT
CASSSRDSSTDTQYF
>TRBJ2-2|many|18|TRBD2|TRBV5-5
TGTGCCAGCAGCTTGGTCCGACTAGCGGTATCGAACACCGGGGAGCTGTTTTTT
CASSLVRLAVSNTGELFF
>TRBJ2-3|.|16|TRBD2|TRBV10-2
TGCGCCAGCAGTGGCTCCGCTAGCGGGAGAAGAGATACGCAGTATTTT
CASSGSASGRRDTQYF
>TRBJ1-5|few|15|.|TRBV6-5
TGTGCCAGCAGTTGGGGGCAGGGGATCAATCAGCCCCAGCATTTT
CASSWGQGINQPQHF
>TRBJ1-1|few|16|.|TRBV5-1
TGCGCCAGCAGTTGGGGGGCATCACCCCAGAACACTGAAGCTTTCTTT
CASSWGASPQNTEAFF
>TRBJ2-3|.|18|TRBD2|TRBV11-1
TGTGCCAGCAGCTTAGCGAGCGCAGCGGGGGGGCTCACAGATACGCAGTATTTT
CASSLASAAGGLTDTQYF